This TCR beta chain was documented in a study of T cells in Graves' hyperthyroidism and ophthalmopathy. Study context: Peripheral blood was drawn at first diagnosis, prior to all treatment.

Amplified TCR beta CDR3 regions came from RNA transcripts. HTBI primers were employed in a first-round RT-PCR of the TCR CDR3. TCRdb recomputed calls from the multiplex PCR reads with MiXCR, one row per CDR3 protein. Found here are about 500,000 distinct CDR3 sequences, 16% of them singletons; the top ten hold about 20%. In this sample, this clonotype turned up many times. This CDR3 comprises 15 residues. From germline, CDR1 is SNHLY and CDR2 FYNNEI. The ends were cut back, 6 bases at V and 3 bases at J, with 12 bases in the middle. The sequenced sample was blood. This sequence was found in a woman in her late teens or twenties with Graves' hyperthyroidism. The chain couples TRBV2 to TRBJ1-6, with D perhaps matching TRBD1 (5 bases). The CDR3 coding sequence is TGTGCCAGCAGAGCAGACAGTTTCTATAATTCACCCCTCCACTTT. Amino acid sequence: CASRADSFYNSPLHF.